This T cell receptor beta chain comes out of a study of cytomegalovirus exposure and HLA in healthy donors. Findings and caveats of the study: Later on, an analysis showed TCR association rates differing by HLA locus, with DRB1 the most and HLA-C the fewest. In a later analysis, CMV-associated beta chains were mostly HLA-associated, it appeared. Three chains tied to CMV proved CMV antigen-specific in vitro. In an earlier analysis, most TCR beta V segments were productive about 87% or about 30% of the time.

Germline-derived CDR1 and CDR2 are SQVTM and ANQGSEA. CDR3 size: 14 residues. Germline trimming cut 7 bases from V and 2 bases from J; bases unmatched to any gene: 9. The primer mix had 60 Vbeta and 13 Jbeta primers. Using immunoSEQ multiplex PCR, the repertoire was profiled, and TCRdb retains in-frame clones only, with some absent. The profile covers 120,000 to 150,000 clones, with roughly 77% appearing a single time and 2.5% to 4% taken by the ten largest. As to this clone: The antigen is undetermined.

This clonotype originated in a middle-aged man in good health and CMV-seronegative. The sequenced sample was PBMCs. The gene calls are TRBV29-1 and TRBJ2-7; the match to TRBD1 covers 9 bases. The CDR3 reads CSAGGQGDPYEQYF. The DNA for the CDR3 is TGCAGCGCCGGGGGACAGGGTGACCCCTACGAGCAGTACTTC.